This TCR beta chain derives from a study of cytomegalovirus exposure and HLA in healthy donors. The PCR used 60 Vbeta and 13 Jbeta primers. Some clones are missing from TCRdb's copy, which holds only in-frame ones; the method was immunoSEQ multiplex PCR. The sample consists of some 77,000 clones, around 80% of them appearing once. The clonotype was recovered from a young man in good health and CMV-seronegative. The sequenced sample consisted of PBMCs.

As DNA, the CDR3 is TGCGCCAGCAGCTTGGACCCCCAGGGGCCAACAGATACGCAGTATTTT. As protein: CASSLDPQGPTDTQYF. This chain links TRBV5-1 with TRBJ2-3; D may be TRBD1 (6 bases). Germline V gene lookup returns CDR1 SGHRS and CDR2 YFSETQ. V lost 0 bases and J lost 3, with 14 bases in between. This CDR3 spans 16 amino acids.